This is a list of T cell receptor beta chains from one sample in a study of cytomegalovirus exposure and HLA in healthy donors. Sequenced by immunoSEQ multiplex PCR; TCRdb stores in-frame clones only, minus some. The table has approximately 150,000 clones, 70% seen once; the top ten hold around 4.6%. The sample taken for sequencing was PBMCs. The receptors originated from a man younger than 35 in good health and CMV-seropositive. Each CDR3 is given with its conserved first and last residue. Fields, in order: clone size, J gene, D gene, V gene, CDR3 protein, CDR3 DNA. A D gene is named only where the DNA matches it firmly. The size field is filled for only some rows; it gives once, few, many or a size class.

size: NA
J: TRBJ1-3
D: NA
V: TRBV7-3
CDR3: CASSLGGGPPGNTIYF
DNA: TGTGCCAGCAGCTTAGGGGGAGGGCCTCCTGGAAACACCATATATTTT

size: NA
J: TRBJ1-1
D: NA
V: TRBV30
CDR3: CAWSVKGGNTEAFF
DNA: TGTGCCTGGAGTGTAAAAGGGGGGAACACTGAAGCTTTCTTT

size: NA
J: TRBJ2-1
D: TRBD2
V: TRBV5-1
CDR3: CASSTSGGRGNEQFF
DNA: TGCGCCAGCAGCACGAGCGGGGGCCGGGGCAATGAGCAGTTCTTC

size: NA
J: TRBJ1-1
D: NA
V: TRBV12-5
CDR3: CASGLVGNTEAFF
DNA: TGTGCTAGTGGTTTGGTCGGGAACACTGAAGCTTTCTTT

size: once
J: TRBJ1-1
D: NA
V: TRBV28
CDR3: CASTPREGPEAFF
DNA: TGTGCCAGCACCCCTCGGGAGGGGCCTGAAGCTTTCTTT

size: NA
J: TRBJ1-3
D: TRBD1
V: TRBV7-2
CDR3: CASSLLGQGTGNTIYF
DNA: TGTGCCAGCAGCTTATTGGGACAGGGAACTGGAAACACCATATATTTT

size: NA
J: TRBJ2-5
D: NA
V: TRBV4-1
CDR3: CASSQDGGTQETQYF
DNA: TGCGCCAGCAGCCAAGATGGAGGGACTCAAGAGACCCAGTACTTC

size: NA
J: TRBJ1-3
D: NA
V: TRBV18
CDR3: CASSPVLTLTANTIYF
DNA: TGTGCCAGCTCACCTGTTTTGACTCTCACCGCTAACACCATATATTTT

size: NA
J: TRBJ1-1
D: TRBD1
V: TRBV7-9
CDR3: CASSSTTGGTEAFF
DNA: TGTGCCAGCAGCTCAACTACAGGGGGCACTGAAGCTTTCTTT

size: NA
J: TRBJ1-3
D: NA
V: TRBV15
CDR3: CATSRVAGNAGNTIYF
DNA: TGTGCCACCAGCAGAGTGGCAGGGAACGCTGGAAACACCATATATTTT

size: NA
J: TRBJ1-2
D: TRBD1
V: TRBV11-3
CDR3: CASSLDRVGDRARENYGYTF
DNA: TGTGCCAGCAGCTTAGACCGCGTTGGGGACAGGGCCCGTGAGAACTATGGCTACACCTTC

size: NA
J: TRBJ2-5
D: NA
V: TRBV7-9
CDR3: CASSLPKETQYF
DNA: TGTGCCAGCAGCTTACCCAAAGAGACCCAGTACTTC

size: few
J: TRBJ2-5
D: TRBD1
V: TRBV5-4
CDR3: CASSSKRQGAGETQYF
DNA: TGTGCCAGCAGCTCCAAACGACAGGGGGCGGGAGAGACCCAGTACTTC

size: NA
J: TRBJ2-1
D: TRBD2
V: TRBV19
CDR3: CASSPTFTGRVDEQFF
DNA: TGTGCCAGTAGCCCCACCTTTACCGGGAGGGTCGATGAGCAGTTCTTC

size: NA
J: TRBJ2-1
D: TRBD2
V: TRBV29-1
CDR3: CSYGLADDEQFF
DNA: TGCAGCTATGGACTAGCGGACGATGAGCAGTTCTTC

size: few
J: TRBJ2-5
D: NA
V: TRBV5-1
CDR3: CASGDTGETQYF
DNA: TGCGCCAGCGGGGACACAGGGGAGACCCAGTACTTC

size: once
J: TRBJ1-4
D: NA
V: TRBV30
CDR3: CAWSPREGKLFF
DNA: TGTGCCTGGAGTCCACGGGAGGGAAAACTGTTTTTT

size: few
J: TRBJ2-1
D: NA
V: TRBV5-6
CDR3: CASSLRQTNNEQFF
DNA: TGTGCCAGCAGCTTGAGACAGACAAACAATGAGCAGTTCTTC

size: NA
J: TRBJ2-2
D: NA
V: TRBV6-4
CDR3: CASSVRAGADTGELFF
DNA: TGTGCCAGCAGCGTGCGGGCGGGGGCGGACACCGGGGAGCTGTTTTTT

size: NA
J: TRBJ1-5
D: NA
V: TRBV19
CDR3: CASSMSRVIQPQHF
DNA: TGTGCCAGTAGTATGAGCAGGGTTATTCAGCCCCAGCATTTT

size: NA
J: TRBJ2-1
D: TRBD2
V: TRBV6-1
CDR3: CASSELTSGEQFF
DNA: TGTGCCAGCAGTGAATTGACTAGCGGGGAGCAGTTCTTC

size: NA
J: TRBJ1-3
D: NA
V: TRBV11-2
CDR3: CASSSPVSGNTIYF
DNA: TGTGCCAGCAGCTCCCCAGTCTCTGGAAACACCATATATTTT

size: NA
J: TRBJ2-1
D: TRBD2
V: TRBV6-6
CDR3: CATRGTSGIWSEQFF
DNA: TGTGCCACAAGGGGGACTAGCGGAATATGGAGTGAGCAGTTCTTC

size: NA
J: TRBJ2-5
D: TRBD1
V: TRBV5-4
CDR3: CASHSPTGGGSQETQYF
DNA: TGTGCCAGCCACTCCCCCACAGGGGGCGGCTCCCAAGAGACCCAGTACTTC

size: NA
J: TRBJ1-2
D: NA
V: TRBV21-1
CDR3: CASSPTGWDYTF
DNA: TGTGCCAGCAGCCCAACAGGGTGGGATTACACCTTC

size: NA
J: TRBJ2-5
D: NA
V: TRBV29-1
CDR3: CSVDPTGEGQYF
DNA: TGCAGCGTTGACCCGACAGGGGAGGGCCAGTACTTC

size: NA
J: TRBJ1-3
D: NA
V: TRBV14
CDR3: CASSQGGPLSGNTIYF
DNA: TGTGCCAGCAGCCAGGGAGGACCCCTCTCTGGAAACACCATATATTTT

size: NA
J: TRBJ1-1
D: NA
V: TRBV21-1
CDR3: CASSKAETVNTEAFF
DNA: TGTGCCAGCAGCAAAGCGGAGACAGTGAACACTGAAGCTTTCTTT

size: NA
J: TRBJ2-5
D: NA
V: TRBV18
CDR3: CASSPEETQYF
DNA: TGTGCCAGCTCACCCGAAGAGACCCAGTACTTC

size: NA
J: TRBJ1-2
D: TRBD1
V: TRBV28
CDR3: CASWDRINYGYTF
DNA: TGTGCCAGCTGGGACAGAATAAACTATGGCTACACCTTC

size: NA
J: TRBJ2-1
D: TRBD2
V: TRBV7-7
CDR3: CASSQGAGVNNEQFF
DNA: TGTGCTAGCAGCCAGGGCGCGGGGGTAAACAATGAGCAGTTCTTC

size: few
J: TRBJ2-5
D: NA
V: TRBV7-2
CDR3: CASSLVRTPRETQYF
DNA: TGTGCCAGCAGCTTAGTTCGGACTCCCAGGGAGACCCAGTACTTC

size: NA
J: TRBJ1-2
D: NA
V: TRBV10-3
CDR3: CAISDLGGYGYTF
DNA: TGTGCCATCAGTGACCTGGGGGGATATGGCTACACCTTC

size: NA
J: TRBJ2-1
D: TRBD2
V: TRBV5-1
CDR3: CASSLHGTSGSSYNEQFF
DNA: TGCGCCAGCAGCTTACATGGGACTAGCGGGAGCTCCTACAATGAGCAGTTCTTC

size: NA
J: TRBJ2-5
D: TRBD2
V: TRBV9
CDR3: CASSVATAGGRETQYF
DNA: TGTGCCAGCAGCGTCGCGACGGCGGGGGGGCGAGAGACCCAGTACTTC

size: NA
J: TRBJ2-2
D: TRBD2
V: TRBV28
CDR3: CAGNHGGTNTGELFF
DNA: TGTGCCGGAAATCACGGGGGGACGAACACCGGGGAGCTGTTTTTT

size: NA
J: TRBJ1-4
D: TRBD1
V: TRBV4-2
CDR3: CASSQDRGQGGEKLFF
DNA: TGTGCCAGCAGCCAAGATCGCGGACAGGGGGGTGAAAAACTGTTTTTT

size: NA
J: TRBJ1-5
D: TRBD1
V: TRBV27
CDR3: CASSSTGAQGQPQHF
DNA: TGTGCCAGCAGTTCGACAGGGGCGCAGGGGCAGCCCCAGCATTTT

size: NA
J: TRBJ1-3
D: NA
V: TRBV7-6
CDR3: CASSLGPTGKRSGNTIYF
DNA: TGTGCCAGCAGCTTAGGCCCGACAGGAAAGCGCTCTGGAAACACCATATATTTT

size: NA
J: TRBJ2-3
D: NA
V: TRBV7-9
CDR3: CASSLPVDTQYF
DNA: TGTGCCAGCAGCTTACCGGTCGATACGCAGTATTTT

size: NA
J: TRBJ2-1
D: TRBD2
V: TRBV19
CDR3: CASSSSGTEYNEQFF
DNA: TGTGCCAGTAGTTCTAGCGGGACGGAATACAATGAGCAGTTCTTC

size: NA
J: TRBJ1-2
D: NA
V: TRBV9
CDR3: CASSVRQADTYGYTF
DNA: TGTGCCAGCAGCGTTAGACAGGCCGATACCTATGGCTACACCTTC

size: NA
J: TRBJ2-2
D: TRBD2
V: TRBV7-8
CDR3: CASSSRTSGYTGELFF
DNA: TGTGCCAGCAGCTCCCGGACTAGCGGTTACACCGGGGAGCTGTTTTTT

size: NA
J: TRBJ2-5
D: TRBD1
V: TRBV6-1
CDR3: CASSDSGGFETQYF
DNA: TGTGCCAGCAGTGATTCAGGGGGCTTCGAGACCCAGTACTTC

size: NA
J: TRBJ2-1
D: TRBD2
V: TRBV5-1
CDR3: CASSGAGGRERHNEQFF
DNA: TGCGCCAGCAGCGGGGCTGGAGGGCGGGAGCGACACAATGAGCAGTTCTTC

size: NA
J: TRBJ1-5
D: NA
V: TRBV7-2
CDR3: CASSLEFGQPQHF
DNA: TGTGCCAGCAGCTTAGAGTTCGGTCAGCCCCAGCATTTT

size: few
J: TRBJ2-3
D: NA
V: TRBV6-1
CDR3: CASSEDGARDTQYF
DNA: TGTGCCAGCAGTGAAGATGGGGCGAGAGATACGCAGTATTTT

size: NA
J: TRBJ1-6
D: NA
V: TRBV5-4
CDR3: CASTWGGTPNSPLHF
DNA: TGTGCCAGCACCTGGGGAGGGACACCAAATTCACCCCTCCACTTT

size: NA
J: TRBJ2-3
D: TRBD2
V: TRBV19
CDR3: CASSILGTSGSADTQYF
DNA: TGTGCCAGTAGTATCCTCGGGACTAGCGGGAGCGCAGATACGCAGTATTTT

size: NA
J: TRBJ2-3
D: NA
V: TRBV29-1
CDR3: CSVASGVLLTDTQYF
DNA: TGCAGCGTTGCCTCCGGGGTCCTCCTTACAGATACGCAGTATTTT

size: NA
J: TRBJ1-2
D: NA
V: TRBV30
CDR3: CAWRNTASLYGYTF
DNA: TGTGCCTGGAGGAACACAGCATCCCTCTATGGCTACACCTTC